The sequence of this TCR beta chain was determined in a study of blood T cell repertoires in COVID-19. Overall study: Collection of acute and convalescent COVID-19 samples took place in the United States, Italy and Spain. Sources were T cells, B-cell-depleted T cells, or PBMCs; the material itself was cDNA or gDNA.

V dropped 4 bases and J dropped 4; count of bases not matched to a gene: 5. Germline CDR1 is LGHNA and CDR2 is YNFKEQ. This CDR3 is built from 14 residues. Authors' data handling: Reference gene primer amplification in the assay estimated nucleated cell counts. Sequencing used immunoSEQ multiplex PCR; TCRdb keeps in-frame clones, though not all of them. V and J calls plus clone size are reproduced from that table; the DNA served to infer D and trimming. Of 20,000 or so clones listed, 86% are singletons. The sequenced sample was peripheral blood. The TCR comes from a woman aged 80 or older with active or convalescent COVID-19. The gene calls are TRBV4-2 and TRBJ1-2; 8 bases map to TRBD1. In nucleotides, the CDR3 is TGTGCCAGCAGCCGGGGACAGGAGCCCTATGGCTACACCTTC. It is translated as CASSRGQEPYGYTF.